This T cell receptor beta chain derives from a study of CD8+CD57+ T cells in acquired aplastic anemia. In the study overall: DNA from sorted CD4+ and CD8+ cells averaged around 3 ug.

Details on this clonotype: Its antigen remains unidentified.

General study results and limits: Overlapping CD8+ CDR3 repertoires of patients and controls contained about 27 shared sequences.

Patients sequenced had flow cytometry evidence of CD8+CD57+ cell expansion. TCR beta VDJ and CDR3 were profiled, and genomic DNA was the template. TCRdb reprocessed the reads via MiXCR and lists one record per CDR3 protein. The data show roughly 190,000 distinct CDR3 sequences, approximately 48% seen once. The CDR3 length is 18 residues. Trimming took 2 bases from V and 6 from J; bases not matched to a gene: 16. Germline CDR1 SGHAT, CDR2 FQDESV (reference sequence). This sequence was found in a human donor with aplastic anemia. Sample: sorted CD4+, CD8+, or CD8+CD57+ T cells (not recorded which) from PBMCs. The chain carries TRBV11-1 and TRBJ2-7; 10 positions agree with TRBD1. The CDR3 sequence: CASSLLPGTGDGGREQYF. The DNA for the CDR3 is TGTGCCAGCAGCTTATTGCCCGGGACAGGGGACGGAGGACGCGAGCAGTACTTC.